This TCR beta chain was sequenced during a study of immune cell composition in non-small cell lung cancer. Overall study findings and caveats: Tumour TCR-beta clonality was not significantly tied to smoking pack-years. Clones >0.5% enriched in tumour were rarer in adenocarcinoma (approximately 33%) than squamous (approximately 75%). Adenocarcinomas with higher top tumour-associated clone frequency had more reactive TILs.

Normal lung was taken at the farthest possible site, at least 3 cm from tumour. Template was genomic DNA from frozen, unsorted single-cell suspensions. Germline CDR1 MNHNS, CDR2 SASEGT. This CDR3 is built from 13 residues. J gave up 10 bases and V 2 bases, and 5 bases lay outside the gene matches. Repertoires were generated with immunoSEQ multiplex PCR, while TCRdb's copy carries only in-frame clones and drops some. The table records 3,500 or so clones, about 80% of them present only once. There are a few counts of this clone. Antigen unknown. The sequence was collected from a human donor with non-small cell lung cancer. The material sequenced was non-adjacent lung tissue. This chain connects TRBV6-1 to TRBJ1-5; 7 nucleotides align to TRBD1. This CDR3 is CASSESRDSPQHF. In DNA, the CDR3 is TGTGCCAGCAGTGAATCCCGGGACAGTCCCCAGCATTTT.